Listed here is a single TCR beta chain. Its specificity is not known. The data stem from a study of T cells expressing NK-cell markers. About the study: Repertoires of TCR beta were obtained from T cells sorted as CD3+CD56+NKG2C+, CD3+CD56+NKG2C- and CD3+CD56-NKG2C+.

Study-level points and caveats: The contribution of dominant NKG2C+ clonotypes to CD8+ T cells in about six donors was 1.0-7.0%. It remained uncertain whether the expanded NKG2C+ T cell clones were specific for HCMV antigens.

A 5'RACE template switching approach incorporating UMIs was used to make TCR beta cDNA. TCRdb re-called the 5' RACE reads and shows each CDR3 protein once, DNA omitted. This repertoire includes 350,000 to 500,000 distinct CDR3 sequences. CDR3 length equals 14 residues. The rearrangement joins TRBV12-3 or TRBV12-4 to TRBJ2-1; the TCRdb D gene call, TRBD2, has no DNA to confirm it. The source of this sequence is a woman aged 18 to 75 in good health. Sequencing was done on a sample of blood T cells: a sorted CD56 or NKG2C T cell subset, CD4+ or CD8+ T cells, or bulk PBMC T cells (not recorded which). The CDR3 loop is CASSFLQGGNEQFF.